Included here is one T cell receptor (beta chain) sequence, with context. Its antigen is still unknown. V lost 8 bases to trimming and J lost 5 bases, with 12 bases between them. This CDR3 has 13 amino acids. CDR1 SNHLY and CDR2 FYNNEI come from the germline V gene. These data belong to a study of CD8+ T cells in alopecia areata. In the study overall: Those treated were given oral tofacitinib at 5 to 10 mg twice daily.

The treatment was: oral pan-JAK inhibitor, 5-10 mg twice daily. Extracted RNA was reverse transcribed, and the resulting cDNA served as sequencing template. TCRdb's copy holds only in-frame clones and misses some; the assay was immunoSEQ multiplex PCR. Here the sample spans about 210,000 clones, around three fifths being singletons. General study results and limits: Scalp and blood retained many expanded lesional clones during tofacitinib. Tofacitinib significantly lowered scalp clonality and expanded CD8+ clones among the top 100.

The sequence was obtained from a human donor with alopecia areata. V usage is TRBV2 and J usage is TRBJ2-2; D call uncertain. The sequencing used CD4+ T cells sorted from blood, collected at week 4, from a patient treated with tofacitinib. The CDR3 DNA sequence: TGTGCCAGCGGTTTCGGCCATACCGGGGAGCTGTTTTTT. This encodes CASGFGHTGELFF.